This T cell receptor beta chain was recovered during a study of OX40 agonist ivuxolimab in advanced cancers. Whole-study findings and limits: At 0.1 to 3.0 mg/kg, CD4+ and CD8+ blood T cells expanded clonally by week 6. The investigators did not determine what antigen specificity the expanded peripheral T cells had.

To note about this clone: As yet, its antigen is unknown.

CDR3 size: 15 residues. The ends lost 4 bases at V and 2 bases at J; junction bases unmatched: 3. Germline V gives CDR1 SGHAT, CDR2 FQDESV (reference sequence). Sequenced by immunoSEQ multiplex PCR; TCRdb stores in-frame clones only, minus some. In the table there are 30,000 to 45,000 clones, nearly 85% of which are singletons. This TCR was sampled from an adult with an advanced solid tumor such as melanoma, head and neck, liver or kidney cancer. The chain joins TRBV11-1 to TRBJ2-5; 11 bases agree with TRBD1. Here the sequenced sample was CD4+ or CD8+ T cells sorted from blood, taken in a trial of the OX40 agonist ivuxolimab. CDR3 loop: CASSWDRGFQETQYF. DNA for the CDR3: TGTGCCAGCAGCTGGGACAGGGGGTTTCAAGAGACCCAGTACTTC.